The source of this TCR beta chain is a study of blood T cell repertoires in COVID-19. Whole-study context: T cells, B-cell-depleted T cells, or PBMCs supplied cDNA or gDNA.

In assigning cohorts, the study relied on participant-reported clinical history. V lost 5 bases and J lost 5, with 12 bases in between. CDR3 length: 13 amino acids. CDR1 MNHEY and CDR2 SVGAGI come from the germline V gene. The data were produced by immunoSEQ multiplex PCR, yet TCRdb's version contains in-frame clones alone and is incomplete. Among approximately 330,000 clones listed, about nine tenths were seen once. This rearrangement joins TRBV6-5 to TRBJ1-1; D is undetermined. This TCR derives from a woman aged 25 to 39 who had recovered from COVID-19. The sequencing sample was made of PBMCs or T cells enriched from blood (not recorded which). This CDR3 reads CASSLQRVTEAFF. DNA for the CDR3: TGTGCCAGCAGTCTACAGAGGGTGACTGAAGCTTTCTTT.